This is a list of T cell receptor beta chains from one sample in a study of blood T cell repertoires in COVID-19. Produced via immunoSEQ multiplex PCR; TCRdb's table is partial and in-frame only. The table records 95,000 to 120,000 clones, 70% to 90% of them present only once. The specimen was peripheral blood. These receptors were collected from a man aged 40-50 years with acute or convalescent COVID-19. Both conserved end residues are part of each CDR3. A D gene is named only where the DNA matches it firmly. Some rows mark clone size as missing; the rest say once, few, many or name a class of expanded clone.

d_gene	v_gene	j_gene	abundance	CDR3nt	CDR3aa
TRBD1	TRBV6-5	TRBJ1-6	-	TGTGCCAGCAGGCAGACAGGGTTTCCTACTTCACCCCTCCACTTT	CASRQTGFPTSPLHF
TRBD1	TRBV5-4	TRBJ2-7	once	TGTGCCAGCAGCTTACCCGGACAGGAGGCCTACGAGCAGTACTTC	CASSLPGQEAYEQYF
-	TRBV5-1	TRBJ2-3	-	TGCGCCAGCAGCTTGGGTTGGGGGCTGGGAGATACGCAGTATTTT	CASSLGWGLGDTQYF
-	TRBV9	TRBJ2-3	-	TGTGCCAGCAGCGTACACAATACAGGTGCAGATACGCAGTATTTT	CASSVHNTGADTQYF
-	TRBV7-9	TRBJ2-3	few	TGTGCCAGCAGCTCCTCTTTTAGCACAGATACGCAGTATTTT	CASSSSFSTDTQYF
-	TRBV2	TRBJ2-3	-	TGTGCCAGCAGTGAACAGGGTTACACAGATACGCAGTATTTT	CASSEQGYTDTQYF
-	TRBV3-1/TRBV3-2	TRBJ2-3	-	TGTGCCAGCAGCCAAGGTAGCACGCAGTATTTT	CASSQGSTQYF
TRBD1	TRBV4-1	TRBJ1-5	few	TGCGCCAGCAGCCAAAATCCCCCGCGGACAGGGTCCAATCAGCCCCAGCATTTT	CASSQNPPRTGSNQPQHF
TRBD2	TRBV3-1/TRBV3-2	TRBJ2-3	-	TGTGCCAGCAGCTACGGGGGGGCCGGTGCAGATACGCAGTATTTT	CASSYGGAGADTQYF
TRBD2	TRBV5-4	TRBJ2-3	-	TGTGCCAGCAGCCGGGGACTAGCCATGGCAGATACGCAGTATTTT	CASSRGLAMADTQYF
TRBD1	TRBV6-2/TRBV6-3	TRBJ1-1	-	TGTGCCAGCAGTTACACCCTCGGACAGGGACACACTGAAGCTTTCTTT	CASSYTLGQGHTEAFF
-	TRBV24-1	TRBJ2-1	-	TGTGCCACCAGTGACAGCCAGCGGATATCCTACAATGAGCAGTTCTTC	CATSDSQRISYNEQFF
-	TRBV2	TRBJ2-7	-	TGTGCCAGCAGCCGAGGACAGTCCTATGGGCAGTACTTC	CASSRGQSYGQYF
-	TRBV18	TRBJ2-1	-	TGTGCCAGCTCACCAGGGAGACCAGAACACAATGAGCAGTTCTTC	CASSPGRPEHNEQFF
TRBD1	TRBV6-4	TRBJ1-3	-	TGTGCCAGCAGTCCCGGGACAGGGTCTGGAAACACCATATATTTT	CASSPGTGSGNTIYF
-	TRBV6-1	TRBJ2-1	-	TGTGCCAGCACCCAAATAGATAACTCCTACAATGAGCAGTTCTTC	CASTQIDNSYNEQFF
-	TRBV7-9	TRBJ1-2	-	TGTGCCAGCAGCTTGCCGGGACTCAGTAACTATGGCTACACCTTC	CASSLPGLSNYGYTF
-	TRBV5-8	TRBJ2-2	few	TGTGCCAGCAGCCCCCCCCTCGGGAACACCGGGGAGCTGTTTTTT	CASSPPLGNTGELFF
-	TRBV6-5	TRBJ1-1	once	TGTGCCAGCAGTTACGACAGCCGGAGCACTGAAGCTTTCTTT	CASSYDSRSTEAFF
-	TRBV12-3/TRBV12-4	TRBJ2-3	-	TGTGCCAGCAGTTTAGGTAATACGCAGTATTTT	CASSLGNTQYF
-	TRBV5-1	TRBJ1-2	-	TGCGCCAGCAGCTTGTTACAGGGAAACTATGGCTACACCTTC	CASSLLQGNYGYTF
-	TRBV3-1/TRBV3-2	TRBJ1-2	-	TGTGCCAGCACCCCTACCGGGACAAACGACTATGGCTACACCTTC	CASTPTGTNDYGYTF
TRBD2	TRBV9	TRBJ2-5	-	TGTGCCAGCAGCGTAGTCGGGGCTTCGGGAGGAGAGACCCAGTACTTC	CASSVVGASGGETQYF
TRBD1	TRBV30	TRBJ1-4	-	TGTGCCTGTCACAGGGGTCACTTGGAAAAACTGTTTTTT	CACHRGHLEKLFF
TRBD1	TRBV24-1	TRBJ2-3	-	TGTGCCACCAGTACCACAGGGGGAGCGGCAGATACGCAGTATTTT	CATSTTGGAADTQYF
-	TRBV7-3	TRBJ2-5	-	TGTGCCAGCAGCTTACCTCCGGGGGACCAGTACTTC	CASSLPPGDQYF
-	TRBV23-1	TRBJ1-3	-	TGCGCCAGCCGAAGTCGGGGACTTGGAAACACCATATATTTT	CASRSRGLGNTIYF
-	TRBV7-2	TRBJ2-7	-	TGTGCCAGCAGCTTAGGGGGTCTGGGGAGGATCGAGCAGTACTTC	CASSLGGLGRIEQYF
TRBD1	TRBV14	TRBJ2-3	-	TGTGCCAGCAGCCAAAACAGGGGAGACACGCAGTATTTT	CASSQNRGDTQYF
TRBD2	TRBV6-5	TRBJ2-1	-	TGTGCCAGCAGCCCCAGAGAGGGAGGGTACAATGAGCAGTTCTTC	CASSPREGGYNEQFF
TRBD2	TRBV5-4	TRBJ2-3	-	TGTGCCAGCAGCTTTCCGGGACTAACACCCCTAAGCACAGATACGCAGTATTTT	CASSFPGLTPLSTDTQYF
-	TRBV10-1	TRBJ2-3	-	TGCGCCAGCAGTGAGGGCGGGGTGCGTGCAGATACGCAGTATTTT	CASSEGGVRADTQYF
-	TRBV29-1	TRBJ2-7	-	TGCAGCGTTGTTACGGACAGCTCCTACGAGCAGTACTTC	CSVVTDSSYEQYF
TRBD1	TRBV25-1	TRBJ1-4	few	TGTGCCAGCTCAAAGACAGGGGTTATTGAAAAACTGTTTTTT	CASSKTGVIEKLFF
-	TRBV3-1/TRBV3-2	TRBJ2-5	-	TGTGCCAGCAGCCCGGGGGGCCCTTACCAAGAGACCCAGTACTTC	CASSPGGPYQETQYF
TRBD1	TRBV9	TRBJ2-1	-	TGTGCCAGCAGCGTAGGACAGGGGGCTTACAATGAGCAGTTCTTC	CASSVGQGAYNEQFF
-	TRBV3-1/TRBV3-2	TRBJ1-1	-	TGTGCCAGCAGCCAGAAGGGACACTACACTGAAGCTTTCTTT	CASSQKGHYTEAFF
-	TRBV27	TRBJ1-1	-	TGTGCCAGCCAACCTCTGGGCGCTTTCTTT	CASQPLGAFF
TRBD1	TRBV2	TRBJ2-6	-	TGTGCCAGTGAGACAGGGGCCGCCTTATCCCCCTCTGGGGCCAACGTCCTGACTTTC	CASETGAALSPSGANVLTF
-	TRBV27	TRBJ1-1	-	TGTGCCAGCTGGGGGGGCACTGAAGCTTTCTTT	CASWGGTEAFF
-	TRBV18	TRBJ2-3	-	TGTGCCAGCTCACTGGGGAGCGGCACAGATACGCAGTATTTT	CASSLGSGTDTQYF
TRBD2	TRBV9	TRBJ2-3	-	TGTGCCAGCAGCCCTCTAGCGGGGGGGCGGGGAGATACGCAGTATTTT	CASSPLAGGRGDTQYF
TRBD1	TRBV11-2	TRBJ2-7	few	TGTGCCAGCAGCCGAGGGACAGGTGTTACCTACGAGCAGTACTTC	CASSRGTGVTYEQYF
TRBD1	TRBV5-1	TRBJ2-3	-	TGCGCCAGCAGCCTTTCGGACAGGGAGAGGGATACGCAGTATTTT	CASSLSDRERDTQYF
TRBD2	TRBV2	TRBJ2-7	-	TGTGCCAGCAGTGAAATGTCTAGCGGGGAGTTC	CASSEMSSGEF
-	TRBV5-1	TRBJ2-1	once	TGCGCCAGCAGCAGGGGATACAATGAGCAGTTCTTC	CASSRGYNEQFF
TRBD2	TRBV4-1	TRBJ2-1	-	TGCGCCAGCAGCCTTCCCGGCAGTCCGGGGGGGCCGAATAACAATGAGCAGTTCTTC	CASSLPGSPGGPNNNEQFF
-	TRBV4-1	TRBJ1-1	few	TGCGCCAGCAGAAAAGCCCCAGGGCTCGGCACTGAAGCTTTCTTT	CASRKAPGLGTEAFF
-	TRBV4-3	TRBJ1-6	-	TGCGCCAGCAGCCAAGTTCGTAGCTCCTATAATTCACCCCTCCACTTT	CASSQVRSSYNSPLHF
TRBD2	TRBV13	TRBJ2-3	-	TGTGCCAGCAGCTTAACGGAGCGGGGGGACACAGATACGCAGTATTTT	CASSLTERGDTDTQYF
TRBD2	TRBV29-1	TRBJ2-3	-	TGCAGCGTTGAAGGGGCCTCGGGGGGGCTACACACAGATACGCAGTATTTT	CSVEGASGGLHTDTQYF
TRBD2	TRBV14	TRBJ2-3	-	TGTGCCAGCAGCCACGGGACTACTCACACAGATACGCAGTATTTT	CASSHGTTHTDTQYF
TRBD1	TRBV7-3	TRBJ2-3	-	TGTGCCAGCAGCTCCGAAAGGGGGCCAGCGGATACGCAGTATTTT	CASSSERGPADTQYF
TRBD1	TRBV24-1	TRBJ1-2	-	TGTGCCACCAGTGATCCGGGACAGGGGAACTATGGCTACACCTTC	CATSDPGQGNYGYTF
-	TRBV3-1/TRBV3-2	TRBJ1-1	-	TGTGCCAGCAGCCAAGATCTACAGGCCATTCAAGCTTTCTTT	CASSQDLQAIQAFF
TRBD2	TRBV6-4	TRBJ2-2	-	TGTGCCAGCAGCGGGGGTAGCGGGAGCGACACCGGGGAGCTGTTTTTT	CASSGGSGSDTGELFF
TRBD2	TRBV12-3/TRBV12-4	TRBJ2-1	-	TGTGCCAGCAGCCAACGGGGGGATGAGCAGTTCTTC	CASSQRGDEQFF
-	TRBV10-2	TRBJ1-1	-	TGCGCCAGCCTAGGAGTTGCCACTGAAGCTTTCTTT	CASLGVATEAFF
-	TRBV5-1	TRBJ2-2	-	TGCGCCAGCAGCCCACAGGGTTCATGGAACACCGGGGAGCTGTTTTTT	CASSPQGSWNTGELFF